Sequencing of this T cell receptor (beta chain) was carried out in a study of immune cell composition in non-small cell lung cancer. Study background: Histologic subtype was mainly adenocarcinoma or squamous cell carcinoma. Study-level findings and limits: In adenocarcinoma, maximal tumour-associated clone frequency tracked TIL tumour reactivity. About 80% of squamous and roughly 32% of adenocarcinoma cases had tumour-associated clones >0.5%.

Measured with immunoSEQ multiplex PCR; TCRdb has only the in-frame clones, and not every one. The sample carries around 3,700 clones, almost 70% recorded once. CDR1 is SGDLS, CDR2 YYNGEE, per germline. CDR3 length: 15 residues. V was trimmed by 2 bases and J by 9 bases, leaving 18 bases between them. This clone was seen only once. Its antigen is not known. V and J are TRBV9 and TRBJ1-3, with D possibly being TRBD1 (6 bases). The receptor was derived from a human donor with non-small cell lung cancer. Sequencing was performed on lung tumor tissue. CDR3 sequence: CASSVGDRPPGTIYF. CDR3 nucleotides: TGTGCCAGCAGCGTGGGTGACAGGCCACCCGGCACCATATATTTT.